What follows is one T cell receptor (beta chain) and its context. This clone has a handful of counts. The antigen it recognizes is unknown. It has no much larger one-base neighbor in the sample; base qualities were not kept. For sequencing of the TCRbeta CDR3 region, genomic DNA was extracted from the sorted cells. The immunoSEQ Assay was used to sequence the TCRbeta CDR3 regions. TCRdb stores this immuneACCESS table with in-frame sequences only. Part of the clones is absent; in the studies checked, under half of the shortfall reflects unresolved V genes, and no reason is known for the rest. The sample profile shows roughly 110,000 clones; about nine tenths of them were found once. The ten largest clonotypes hold around 0.47% of the sample. The sample is drawn from a study of OX40 agonist ivuxolimab in advanced cancers. As for the study more broadly: Ivuxolimab was a fully human IgG2 agonistic monoclonal antibody targeting the costimulatory receptor OX40 (CD134). In the dose-escalation cohort, approximately 82% of patients were male, and the mean age was around 60 years, with a range of roughly 20 to 85. Partial responses occurred in three dose-escalation patients, of whom one had hepatocellular carcinoma and two had cutaneous melanoma. Prior anti-PD-1, anti-PD-L1 or anti-CTLA-4 therapy was permitted, and about two fifths of dose-escalation patients had received checkpoint inhibitors. The paper reports the monotherapy dose-escalation portion (N of about 50 patients) of the phase I ivuxolimab trial. The point of sequencing TCRbeta in the periphery was to test whether ivuxolimab changed TCR sequence diversity and drove clonal T-cell expansion. Intravenous ivuxolimab was administered to patients every 2 weeks at six dose levels: 0.01, 0.1, 0.3, 1.5, 3 and 10 mg/kg. Of the approximately 50 dose-escalation patients, hepatocellular carcinoma was present in around 19, melanoma in approximately 15, renal cell carcinoma in 9 and head and neck cancer in 9. Findings and caveats that apply to the study as a whole: Low levels of normalized T-cell clonal expansion were also shown by some nonresponding patients. After ivuxolimab, CD8+ T cells had more expanded clones than CD4+ T cells on average. Partial responders in the 0.1-3.0 mg/kg groups had among the lowest normalized peripheral clonal expansion, especially among CD8+ T cells. At doses of 0.1 to 3.0 mg/kg, clonal expansion of both CD4+ and CD8+ blood T cells was observed from baseline to week 6. Antigen specificity was not determined for the clonally expanded peripheral T cells.

The germline V gene specifies SQVTM as CDR1 and ANQGSEA as CDR2. V and J lose 0 bases and 1 base, and a span of 7 bases separates them. Spanning cysteine to phenylalanine, the CDR3 consists of 13 amino acids. The retained sequence is limited to the CDR3, 39 bases, with the frame set at the first base. The trial excluded patients who had a history of autoimmune disease or were on systemic immunosuppression. Peripheral blood for TCR sequencing was collected from all dose cohorts at baseline, on cycle 4 day 1, and on cycle 7 day 1. The samples were drawn from a first-in-human, open-label, multicenter phase I dose-escalation trial of ivuxolimab. Adults with locally advanced or metastatic melanoma, renal cell carcinoma, hepatocellular carcinoma or head and neck squamous cell carcinoma were enrolled in the trial. Before TCR sequencing, CD4+ and CD8+ T cells were separately sorted from peripheral blood.

This TCR was sampled from an adult with an advanced solid tumor such as melanoma, head and neck, liver or kidney cancer. The V gene is TRBV29-1 and the J gene is TRBJ2-7, with an unclear D gene assignment. Sample: CD4+ or CD8+ T cells sorted from blood, taken in a trial of the OX40 agonist ivuxolimab. At the DNA level, the sequence is TGCAGCGTTGAAGATCCCCTATCCTACGAGCAGTACTTC. This encodes CSVEDPLSYEQYF.